This T cell receptor beta chain was sequenced in a study of shared clonotypes between healthy human individuals. Sequencing was performed with immunoSEQ multiplex PCR; in TCRdb, only in-frame clones are kept and a portion is missing. In the table there are approximately 1,500,000 clones, approximately 97% of which are singletons. The CDR3 consists of 13 residues. V was pared by 3 bases and J by 8 bases, with 11 bases between. CDR1 is MDHEN, CDR2 SYDVKM, per germline. The rearrangement joins TRBV28 to TRBJ1-3; D is undetermined. This receptor was taken from a young man in good health. The source material was naive CD4+ T cells sorted from blood. Subset defined: CD45RA+ positively selected. CDR3 region: CASSFLGADTIYF. CDR3 DNA sequence: TGTGCCAGCAGTTTCCTAGGTGCAGACACCATATATTTT. Looking up the rest from reference TRBV28 and TRBJ1-3 gives the full variable domain: DVKVTQSSRYLVKRTGEKVFLECVQDMDHENMFWYRQDPGLGLRLIYFSYDVKMKEKGDIPEGYSVSREKKERFSLILESASTNQTSMYLCASSFLGADTIYFGEGSWLTVV.